A single sample is the source of the 31 T cell receptor beta chains below, sequenced in a study of CXCR3-negative and CXCR3-positive naive CD8 T cells. Study-wide results and caveats: The TRB CDR3s that CXCR3-positive naive cells carried were more hydrophobic than those of CXCR3-negative naive cells.

No antigen has been assigned to these receptors. 5' RACE with UMI labels generated the TRB cDNA libraries. Using the 5' RACE reads, TCRdb records one entry per CDR3 protein without DNA. This sample's clone table lists more than 100,000 distinct CDR3 sequences. The material sequenced was naive CXCR3+ CD8+ T cells from blood. Noted subset: CD45RO-CCR7+CD27+CD95- naive CD8+ T cells expressing CXCR3 (TNR3+). All receptors derive from a human donor in good health. Some clones in this sample may be carry-over from other donors' samples.

The chain employs TRBV29-1 and TRBJ1-2. Germline CDR1 SQVTM, CDR2 ANQGSEA. This CDR3 region has 12 residues. CDR3 loop: CSVGGQGGGYTF.

This chain connects TRBV4-1 to TRBJ1-1. Germline V lookup: CDR1 MGHRA, CDR2 YSYEKL. The CDR3 loop spans 16 amino acids. This chain's CDR3 is CASSQDWKGPAPEAFF.

The chain has TRBV12-3 or TRBV12-4 and TRBJ2-5; TCRdb lists TRBD1, though no DNA is available to test this call. The CDR3 length is 14 residues. The CDR3 reads CASSPGQLQETQYF.

This CDR3 is CASSTKTGGIDEQFF. The chain couples TRBV7-2 to TRBJ2-1; TCRdb reports TRBD1, a call that lacks DNA to check it against. The CDR3 is 15 amino acids. Germline assignment: CDR1 SGHTA and CDR2 FQGNSA.

This chain joins TRBV29-1 and TRBJ1-4; TCRdb indicates TRBD1, and absent DNA this call remains unverified. Germline CDR1 SQVTM, CDR2 ANQGSEA. The CDR3 consists of 13 residues. The CDR3 loop is CSVEGDISEKLFF.

The rearrangement uses TRBV27 and TRBJ2-7; the TCRdb D gene call, TRBD2, has no DNA to confirm it. The CDR3 is 13 residues long. Germline values: CDR1 MNHEY, CDR2 SMNVEV (reference sequence). The CDR3 loop is CASSYTSTYEQYF.

The V gene is TRBV5-5, the J gene TRBJ2-2. This CDR3 contains 15 residues. The V gene's germline CDR1 is SGHKS and CDR2 YYEKEE (reference sequence). The CDR3 loop is CASSLGQGETGELFF.

This rearrangement joins TRBV29-1 to TRBJ2-7; as DNA is missing, the TRBD1 call by TCRdb cannot be tested. The CDR3 contains 12 residues. Looked up from germline, CDR1 is SQVTM and CDR2 is ANQGSEA. The CDR3 sequence: CSVESGGYEQYF.

The V gene is TRBV6-6, the J gene TRBJ2-1; TCRdb reports TRBD1, a call that lacks DNA to check it against. The CDR3 extends over 15 amino acids. The germline V gene encodes CDR1 MNHNY and CDR2 SVGAGI (reference sequence). The CDR3 is CASSSGTGVYNEQFF.

This sequence joins TRBV4-1 and TRBJ2-7; with no DNA, the TCRdb D assignment of TRBD2 cannot be verified. This CDR3 has 14 residues. Germline V gene lookup returns CDR1 MGHRA and CDR2 YSYEKL. The CDR3: CASSHWLGQDEQYF.

The chain carries TRBV13 and TRBJ2-7; TCRdb outputs TRBD1, but without DNA this stays unchecked. The CDR3 is 15 residues long. Germline V CDR1 and CDR2: PRHDT, FYEKMQ (reference sequence). The CDR3 loop is CASSSDRDGTYEQYF.

The chain employs TRBV7-6 and TRBJ2-1; no DNA is available, so the TRBD2 call from TCRdb remains unchecked. The CDR3 runs to 15 residues. From germline, CDR1 is SGHVS and CDR2 FNYEAQ. The CDR3 sequence is CASSILAGGYNEQFF.

V usage is TRBV7-7 and J usage is TRBJ2-1; the TCRdb D gene call, TRBD1, has no DNA to confirm it. The CDR3 extends over 17 amino acids. The germline CDR1 and CDR2 sequences are SSHAT and FNYEAQ (reference sequence). CDR3 in amino acids: CASSLALGTLPGNEQFF.

The rearrangement links TRBV28 to TRBJ2-2; TCRdb lists TRBD2, though no DNA is available to test this call. In germline, CDR1 is MDHEN, CDR2 SYDVKM. The CDR3 runs 17 residues. This CDR3 is CASSLLTSGRNTGELFF.

The J gene is TRBJ2-7, the V gene TRBV4-1; TCRdb calls TRBD2, which cannot be checked without DNA. The germline CDR1 and CDR2 sequences are MGHRA and YSYEKL. CDR3 length equals 16 residues. CDR3 in amino acids: CASSQDLVGRAYEQYF.

The chain combines TRBV28 with TRBJ2-2. The V gene's germline CDR1 is MDHEN and CDR2 SYDVKM. This CDR3 spans 13 amino acids. The CDR3: CASSFTGTGELFF. Variable domain in full (rest from reference TRBV28 and TRBJ2-2): DVKVTQSSRYLVKRTGEKVFLECVQDMDHENMFWYRQDPGLGLRLIYFSYDVKMKEKGDIPEGYSVSREKKERFSLILESASTNQTSMYLCASSFTGTGELFFGEGSRLTVL.

The rearrangement joins TRBV10-3 to TRBJ1-1; the D call of TRBD1 rests on TCRdb alone, since no DNA is present to check it. Looked up from germline, CDR1 is ENHRY and CDR2 is SYGVKD. The CDR3 runs 15 residues. CDR3: CAISESTGASTEAFF.

The chain is built from TRBV27 and TRBJ2-7. Germline CDR1 and CDR2: MNHEY and SMNVEV (reference sequence). The CDR3 is 13 residues long. CDR3 amino acids: CASSLSEEYEQYF.

The chain employs TRBV6-2 or TRBV6-3 and TRBJ2-7. CDR3 length: 13 amino acids. Germline V gene sequence: CDR1 MNHEY, CDR2 SVGEGT. The CDR3 is CASSYGQPYEQYF.

This sequence joins TRBV27 and TRBJ2-5; checking the TCRdb D call of TRBD1 is not possible without DNA. The CDR3 consists of 13 residues. Germline CDR1 is MNHEY and CDR2 is SMNVEV (reference sequence). The CDR3: CATKDRGVETQYF.

The chain couples TRBV5-6 to TRBJ2-3; TCRdb calls TRBD2, which cannot be checked without DNA. The CDR3 extends over 18 amino acids. Germline CDR1 reads SGHDT; CDR2 reads YYEEEE. The CDR3: CASSLDKGPRPGTDTQYF.

The chain employs TRBV29-1 and TRBJ2-1; TCRdb's assignment of TRBD1 cannot be checked, as there is no DNA. This CDR3 has 12 amino acids. The V gene's germline CDR1 is SQVTM and CDR2 ANQGSEA. The CDR3 loop is CSGTGTGNEQFF.

V gene TRBV6-5 combines with J gene TRBJ1-5; TCRdb gives TRBD1 as the D gene, but with no DNA this cannot be confirmed. CDR1 is MNHEY and CDR2 is SVGAGI in the germline V gene. The CDR3 has 15 residues. CDR3 amino acids: CASSYGTGGAQPQHF.

The chain joins TRBV2 to TRBJ2-7. The CDR3 consists of 14 residues. Per the germline V gene, CDR1 is SNHLY and CDR2 is FYNNEI. This CDR3 reads CASSESLKLYEQYF.

The rearrangement joins TRBV15 to TRBJ2-5; TCRdb proposes TRBD1, but this gene call is untestable without DNA. This CDR3 spans 13 amino acids. Germline CDR1 and CDR2: LNHNV and YYDKDF (reference sequence). This CDR3 is CATSSPPGETQYF. The complete variable domain, with remaining parts taken from reference TRBV15 and TRBJ2-5, reads DAMVIQNPRYQVTQFGKPVTLSCSQTLNHNVMYWYQQKSSQAPKLLFHYYDKDFNNEADTPDNFQSRRPNTSFCFLDIRSPGLGDTAMYLCATSSPPGETQYFGPGTRLLVL.

This sequence joins TRBV25-1 and TRBJ2-7; TCRdb reports TRBD1, a call that lacks DNA to check it against. This CDR3 has 14 amino acids. Germline V lookup: CDR1 MGHDK, CDR2 SYGVNS. This CDR3 is CASSDSTRGHEQYF.

The rearrangement joins TRBV28 to TRBJ2-5; TCRdb's D call, TRBD1, is unchecked because there is no DNA. Per the germline V gene, CDR1 is MDHEN and CDR2 is SYDVKM. CDR3 length equals 17 residues. Here the CDR3 reads CASSLIPGQGVAGTQYF.

The chain employs TRBV28 and TRBJ2-5; absent DNA, TCRdb's TRBD1 call cannot be checked. The V gene's germline CDR1 is MDHEN and CDR2 SYDVKM. The CDR3 extends over 14 amino acids. The CDR3 loop reads CASSFGGVSGTQYF.

The genes are TRBV27 and TRBJ2-3; TCRdb names TRBD1, which stays unverified in the absence of DNA. Germline CDR1 is MNHEY and CDR2 is SMNVEV (reference sequence). This CDR3 spans 17 amino acids. CDR3: CASSLSRGTGVADTQYF.

The chain is built from TRBV4-3 and TRBJ2-1; the D call from TCRdb, TRBD1, cannot be confirmed without DNA. The CDR3 extends over 16 amino acids. Per the germline V gene, CDR1 is LGHNA and CDR2 is YSLEER. CDR3 sequence: CASSQKYRGPGNEQFF.

The chain combines TRBV29-1 with TRBJ1-1; TCRdb's D call of TRBD1 is untestable without DNA. CDR3 length equals 13 residues. In germline, CDR1 is SQVTM, CDR2 ANQGSEA. The CDR3 sequence is CSVVPPMNTEAFF.